This TCR beta chain is from a study of shared clonotypes between healthy human individuals. Germline V gives CDR1 MDHEN, CDR2 SYDVKM. This CDR3 has 13 amino acids. V lost 6 bases, J lost 2 bases, and 11 bases lay in between. Repertoires were generated with immunoSEQ multiplex PCR, while TCRdb's copy carries only in-frame clones and drops some. The sample consists of about 2.4 million clones, approximately 93% of them appearing once. This clone was seen just once. The sample contains more than one DNA sequence encoding this CDR3. Sequencing was carried out using naive CD4+ T cells from PBMCs. The subset: CD45RA+ positively selected. This receptor was obtained from a young man in good health. Some clones in this sample may be carry-over from other donors' samples. The rearrangement links TRBV28 to TRBJ2-7; maybe TRBD1 (6 bases). Here the CDR3 reads CASRIQGPYEQYF. Here the CDR3 DNA reads TGTGCCAGCAGGATACAGGGACCCTACGAGCAGTACTTC.